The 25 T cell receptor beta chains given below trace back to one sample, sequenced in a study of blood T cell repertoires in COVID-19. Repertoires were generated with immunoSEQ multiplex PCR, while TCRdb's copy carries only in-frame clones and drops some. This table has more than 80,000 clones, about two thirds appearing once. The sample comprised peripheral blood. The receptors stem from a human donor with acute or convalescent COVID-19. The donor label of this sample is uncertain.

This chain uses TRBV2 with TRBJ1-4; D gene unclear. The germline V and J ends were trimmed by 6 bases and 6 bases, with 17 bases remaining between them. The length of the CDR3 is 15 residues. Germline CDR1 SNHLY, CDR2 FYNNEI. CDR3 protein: CASRSRERRDEKLFF. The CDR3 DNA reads TGTGCCAGCAGGTCCCGGGAACGAAGGGATGAAAAACTGTTTTTT.

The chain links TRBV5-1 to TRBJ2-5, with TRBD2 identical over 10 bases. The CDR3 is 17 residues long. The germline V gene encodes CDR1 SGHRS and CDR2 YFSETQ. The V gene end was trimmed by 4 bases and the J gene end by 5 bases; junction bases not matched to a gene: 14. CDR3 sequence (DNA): TGCGCCAGCAGCCTCCACCCCAATAGCGGGGGGTCCGAGACCCAGTACTTC. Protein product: CASSLHPNSGGSETQYF.

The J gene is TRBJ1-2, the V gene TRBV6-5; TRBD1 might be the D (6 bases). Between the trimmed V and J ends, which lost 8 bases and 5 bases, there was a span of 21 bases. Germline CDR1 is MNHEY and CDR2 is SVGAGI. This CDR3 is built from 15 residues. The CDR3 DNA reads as TGTGCCAGCTTCGCCCAGGGGCAGTATAGGTATGGCTACACCTTC. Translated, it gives CASFAQGQYRYGYTF.

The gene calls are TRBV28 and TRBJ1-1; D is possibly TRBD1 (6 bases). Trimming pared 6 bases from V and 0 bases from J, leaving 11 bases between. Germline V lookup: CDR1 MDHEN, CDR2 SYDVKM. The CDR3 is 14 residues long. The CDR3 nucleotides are TGTGCCAGCAGCCCGGGACAACTGAACACTGAAGCTTTCTTT. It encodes CASSPGQLNTEAFF.

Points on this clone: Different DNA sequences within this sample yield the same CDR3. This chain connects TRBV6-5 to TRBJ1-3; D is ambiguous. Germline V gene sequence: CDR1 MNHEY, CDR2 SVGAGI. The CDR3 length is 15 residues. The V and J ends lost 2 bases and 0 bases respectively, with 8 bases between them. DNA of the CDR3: TGTGCCAGCAGTTACGGCGGGAGCTCTGGAAACACCATATATTTT. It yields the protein CASSYGGSSGNTIYF.

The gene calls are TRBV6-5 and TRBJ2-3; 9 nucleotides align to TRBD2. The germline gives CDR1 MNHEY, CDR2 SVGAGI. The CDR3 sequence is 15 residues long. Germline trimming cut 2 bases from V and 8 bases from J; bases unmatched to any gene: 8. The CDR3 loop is CASSYGGGGAGTQYF. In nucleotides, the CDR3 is TGTGCCAGCAGTTACGGTGGCGGGGGGGCGGGTACGCAGTATTTT.

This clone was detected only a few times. In nucleotides, the CDR3 is TGTGCCAGCAAAAACAGGGGTCATAGCAATCAGCCCCAGCATTTT. Its protein product is CASKNRGHSNQPQHF. J is TRBJ1-5 and V is TRBV28; 7 bases agree with TRBD1. Germline V gives CDR1 MDHEN, CDR2 SYDVKM. This CDR3 has 15 residues. With V trimmed by 7 bases and J by 0 bases, 6 bases remained unmatched.

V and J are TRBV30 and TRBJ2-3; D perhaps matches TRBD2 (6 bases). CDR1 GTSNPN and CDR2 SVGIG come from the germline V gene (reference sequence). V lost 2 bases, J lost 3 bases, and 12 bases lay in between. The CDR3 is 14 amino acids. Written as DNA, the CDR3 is TGTGCCTGGAGTAGGGACTTTCGAACAGATACGCAGTATTTT. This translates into CAWSRDFRTDTQYF.

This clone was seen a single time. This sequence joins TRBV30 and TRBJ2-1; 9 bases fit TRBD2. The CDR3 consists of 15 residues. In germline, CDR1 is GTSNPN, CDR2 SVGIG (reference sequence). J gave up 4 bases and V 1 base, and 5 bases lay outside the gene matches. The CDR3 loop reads CAWSETSGPYNEQFF. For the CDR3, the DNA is TGTGCCTGGAGTGAGACTAGCGGTCCTTACAATGAGCAGTTCTTC.

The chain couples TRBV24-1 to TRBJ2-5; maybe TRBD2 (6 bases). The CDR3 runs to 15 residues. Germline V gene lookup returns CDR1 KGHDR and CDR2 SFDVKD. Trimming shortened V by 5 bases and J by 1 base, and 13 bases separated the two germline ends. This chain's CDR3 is CATSVGGDSQETQYF. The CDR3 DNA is TGTGCCACCAGTGTCGGAGGGGACTCCCAAGAGACCCAGTACTTC.

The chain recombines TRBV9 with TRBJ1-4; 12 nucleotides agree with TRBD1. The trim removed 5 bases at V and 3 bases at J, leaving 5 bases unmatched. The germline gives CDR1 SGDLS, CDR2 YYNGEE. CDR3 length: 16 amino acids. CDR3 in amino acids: CASSTGTGGPNEKLFF. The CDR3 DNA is TGTGCCAGCAGTACCGGGACAGGGGGCCCTAATGAAAAACTGTTTTTT.

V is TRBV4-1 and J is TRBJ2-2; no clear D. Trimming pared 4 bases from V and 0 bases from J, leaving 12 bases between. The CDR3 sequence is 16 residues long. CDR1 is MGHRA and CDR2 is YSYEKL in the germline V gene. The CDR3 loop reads CASSLGRFSNTGELFF. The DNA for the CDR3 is TGCGCCAGCAGCCTTGGTCGGTTTTCGAACACCGGGGAGCTGTTTTTT.

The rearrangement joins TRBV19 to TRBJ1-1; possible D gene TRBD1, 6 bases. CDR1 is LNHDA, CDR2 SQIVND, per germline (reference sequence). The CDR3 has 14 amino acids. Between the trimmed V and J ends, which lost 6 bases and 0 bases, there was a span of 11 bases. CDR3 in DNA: TGTGCCAGTAGGTCCCAGGGGCTGAACACTGAAGCTTTCTTT. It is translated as CASRSQGLNTEAFF.

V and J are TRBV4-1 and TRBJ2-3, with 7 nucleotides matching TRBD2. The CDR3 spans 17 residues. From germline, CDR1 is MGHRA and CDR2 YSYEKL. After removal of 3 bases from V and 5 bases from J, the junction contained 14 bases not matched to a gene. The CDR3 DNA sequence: TGCGCCAGCAGCCATTGGGGCCTGACTAGCCCCAAAGATACGCAGTATTTT. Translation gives CASSHWGLTSPKDTQYF.

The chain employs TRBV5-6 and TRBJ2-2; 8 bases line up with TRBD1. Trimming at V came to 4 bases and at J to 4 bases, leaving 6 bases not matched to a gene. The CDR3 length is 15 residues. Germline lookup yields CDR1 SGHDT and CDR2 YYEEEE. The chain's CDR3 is CASSRNGQGTGELFF. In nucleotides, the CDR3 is TGTGCCAGCAGCCGAAACGGACAGGGCACCGGGGAGCTGTTTTTT.

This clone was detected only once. The CDR3 DNA sequence: TGTGCCAGCAGTCCACGGACAGGGGCCTATGGCTACACCTTC. Translating it yields CASSPRTGAYGYTF. The chain carries TRBV28 and TRBJ1-2; 9 positions agree with TRBD1. V dropped 5 bases and J dropped 4; count of bases not matched to a gene: 5. The CDR3 runs 14 residues. Germline V gene lookup returns CDR1 MDHEN and CDR2 SYDVKM.

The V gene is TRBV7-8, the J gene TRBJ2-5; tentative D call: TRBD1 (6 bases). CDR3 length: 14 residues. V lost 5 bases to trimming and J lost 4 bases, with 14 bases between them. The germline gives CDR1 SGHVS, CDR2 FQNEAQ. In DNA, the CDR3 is TGTGCCAGCAGCCTGCAGGGGTCGGGAGAGACCCAGTACTTC. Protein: CASSLQGSGETQYF.

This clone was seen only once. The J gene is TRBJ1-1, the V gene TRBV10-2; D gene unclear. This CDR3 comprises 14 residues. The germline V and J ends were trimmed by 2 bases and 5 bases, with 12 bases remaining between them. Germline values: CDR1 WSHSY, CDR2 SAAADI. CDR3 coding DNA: TGCGCCAGCAGTGAGCTGGGGAGTCGAACTGAAGCTTTCTTT. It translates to CASSELGSRTEAFF.

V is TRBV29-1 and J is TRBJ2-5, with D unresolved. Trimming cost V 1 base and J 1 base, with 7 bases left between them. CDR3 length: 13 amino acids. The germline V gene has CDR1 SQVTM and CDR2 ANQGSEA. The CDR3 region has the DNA TGCAGCGTTGAAGGCCCGAGCCAAGAGACCCAGTACTTC. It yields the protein CSVEGPSQETQYF.

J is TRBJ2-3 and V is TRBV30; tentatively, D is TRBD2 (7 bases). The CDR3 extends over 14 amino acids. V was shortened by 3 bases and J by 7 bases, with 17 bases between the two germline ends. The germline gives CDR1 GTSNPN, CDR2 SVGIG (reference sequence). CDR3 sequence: CAWSLGGGVNTQYF. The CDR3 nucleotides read TGTGCCTGGAGCCTGGGGGGGGGCGTTAATACGCAGTATTTT.

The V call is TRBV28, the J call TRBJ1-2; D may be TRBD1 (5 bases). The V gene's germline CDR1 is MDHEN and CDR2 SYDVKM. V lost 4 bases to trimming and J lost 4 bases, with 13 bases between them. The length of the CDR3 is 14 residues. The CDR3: CASSSAQGGYGYTF. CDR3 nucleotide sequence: TGTGCCAGCAGTTCGGCGCAGGGAGGCTATGGCTACACCTTC.

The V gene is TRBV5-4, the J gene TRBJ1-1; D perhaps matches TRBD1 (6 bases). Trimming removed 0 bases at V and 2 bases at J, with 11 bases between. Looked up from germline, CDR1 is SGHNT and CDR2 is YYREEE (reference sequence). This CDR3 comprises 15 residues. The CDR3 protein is CASSLESGANTEAFF. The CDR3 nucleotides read TGTGCCAGCAGCTTGGAGTCAGGGGCCAACACTGAAGCTTTCTTT.

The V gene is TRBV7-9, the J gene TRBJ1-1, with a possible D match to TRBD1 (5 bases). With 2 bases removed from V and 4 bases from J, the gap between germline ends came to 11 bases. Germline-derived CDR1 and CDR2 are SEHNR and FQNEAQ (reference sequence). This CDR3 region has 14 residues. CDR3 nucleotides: TGTGCCAGCAGCTTACAGGGCAGGGCCACTGAAGCTTTCTTT. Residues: CASSLQGRATEAFF.

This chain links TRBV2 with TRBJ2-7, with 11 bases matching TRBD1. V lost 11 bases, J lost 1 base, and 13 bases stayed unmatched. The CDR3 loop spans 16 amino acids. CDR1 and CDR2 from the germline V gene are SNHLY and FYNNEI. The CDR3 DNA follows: TGTGCCGCCGGGAGGACAGGGGGCGCGGGTTCCTACGAGCAGTACGTC. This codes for CAAGRTGGAGSYEQYV.

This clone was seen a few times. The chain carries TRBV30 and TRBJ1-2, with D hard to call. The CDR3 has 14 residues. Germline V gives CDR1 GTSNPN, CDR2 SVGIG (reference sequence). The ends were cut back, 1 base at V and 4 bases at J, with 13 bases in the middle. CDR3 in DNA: TGTGCCTGGAGTGCCAGGTGGTCCCCCTATGGCTACACCTTC. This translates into CAWSARWSPYGYTF.